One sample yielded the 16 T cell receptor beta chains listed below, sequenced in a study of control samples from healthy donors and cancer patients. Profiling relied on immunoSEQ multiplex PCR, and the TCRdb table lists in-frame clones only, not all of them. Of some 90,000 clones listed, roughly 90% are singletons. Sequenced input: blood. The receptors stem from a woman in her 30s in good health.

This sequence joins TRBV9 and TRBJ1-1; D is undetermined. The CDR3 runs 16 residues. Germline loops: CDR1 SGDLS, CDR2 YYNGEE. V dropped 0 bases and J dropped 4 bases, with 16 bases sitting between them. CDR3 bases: TGTGCCAGCAGCGTAGAGGCAGCACGGGTGGCCACTGAAGCTTTCTTT. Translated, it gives CASSVEAARVATEAFF.

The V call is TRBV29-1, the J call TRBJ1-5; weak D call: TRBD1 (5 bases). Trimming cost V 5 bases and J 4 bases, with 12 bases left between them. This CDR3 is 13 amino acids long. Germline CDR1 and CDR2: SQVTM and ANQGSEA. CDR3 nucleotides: TGCAGCGTTAGACAGTTCCCTAATCAGCCCCAGCATTTT. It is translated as CSVRQFPNQPQHF.

The CDR3 DNA follows: TGCGCCAGCAGCTCGACAGGGGGGAATTCACCCCTCCACTTT. This sequence encodes CASSSTGGNSPLHF. This chain connects TRBV5-1 to TRBJ1-6; 9 bases agree with TRBD1. The trim removed 3 bases at V and 7 bases at J, leaving 2 bases unmatched. The CDR3 consists of 14 residues. Germline loops: CDR1 SGHRS, CDR2 YFSETQ.

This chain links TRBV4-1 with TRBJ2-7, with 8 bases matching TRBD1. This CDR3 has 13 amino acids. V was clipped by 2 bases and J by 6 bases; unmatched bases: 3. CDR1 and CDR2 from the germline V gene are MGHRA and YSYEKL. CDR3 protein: CASSQRTGREQYF. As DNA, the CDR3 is TGCGCCAGCAGCCAACGGACAGGGCGCGAGCAGTACTTC.

The CDR3 DNA follows: TGCGCCAGCAGTCAATTTGGCGACAGCGGGATGAGTGCTGGCTACACCTTC. This translates into CASSQFGDSGMSAGYTF. V gene TRBV23-1 combines with J gene TRBJ1-2; TRBD1 is a possible D gene (5 bases). TRBV23-1 is an ORF for which the function is uncertain. Trimming removed 1 base from V and 7 bases from J, with 22 bases in between. The CDR3 has 17 amino acids.

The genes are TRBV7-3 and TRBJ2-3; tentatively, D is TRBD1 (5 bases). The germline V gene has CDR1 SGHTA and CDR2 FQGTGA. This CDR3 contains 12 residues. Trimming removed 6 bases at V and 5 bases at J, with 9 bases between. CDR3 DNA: TGTGCCAGCAGTCATACAGGAGATACGCAGTATTTT. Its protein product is CASSHTGDTQYF.

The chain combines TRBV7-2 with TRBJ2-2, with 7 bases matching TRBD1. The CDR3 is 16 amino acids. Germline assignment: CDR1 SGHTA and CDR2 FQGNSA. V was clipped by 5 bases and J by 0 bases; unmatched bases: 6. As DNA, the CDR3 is TGTGCCAGCAGCCCCCGGACAGGCGCGAACACCGGGGAGCTGTTTTTT. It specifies CASSPRTGANTGELFF.

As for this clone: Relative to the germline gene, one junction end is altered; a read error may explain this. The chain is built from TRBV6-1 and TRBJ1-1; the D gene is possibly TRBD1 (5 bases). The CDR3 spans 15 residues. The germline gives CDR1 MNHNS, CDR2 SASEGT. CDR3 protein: CASSEGGTKGTEAFF. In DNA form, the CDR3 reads TGTGCCAGCAGCGAAGGAGGGACGAAGGGCACTGAAGCTTTCTTT.

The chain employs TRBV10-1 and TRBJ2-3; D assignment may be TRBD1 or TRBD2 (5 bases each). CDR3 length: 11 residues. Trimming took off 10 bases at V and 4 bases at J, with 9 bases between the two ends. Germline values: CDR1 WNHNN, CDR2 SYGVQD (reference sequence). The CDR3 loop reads CATRGADTQYF. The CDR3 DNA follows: TGCGCCACCCGGGGCGCAGATACGCAGTATTTT.

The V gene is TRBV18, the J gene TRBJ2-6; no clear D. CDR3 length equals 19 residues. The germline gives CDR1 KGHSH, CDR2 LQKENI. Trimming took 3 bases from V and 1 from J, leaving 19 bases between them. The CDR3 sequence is CASSPGYAGPASGANVLTF. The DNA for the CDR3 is TGTGCCAGCTCACCGGGTTACGCAGGCCCAGCGTCTGGGGCCAACGTCCTGACTTTC.

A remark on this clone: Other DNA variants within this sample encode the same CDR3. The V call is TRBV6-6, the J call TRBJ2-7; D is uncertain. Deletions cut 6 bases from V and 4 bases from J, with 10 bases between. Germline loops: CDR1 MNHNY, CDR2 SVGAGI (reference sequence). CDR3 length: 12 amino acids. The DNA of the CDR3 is TGTGCCAGCAGCCCACTCGGGTACGAGCAGTACTTC. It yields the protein CASSPLGYEQYF.

CDR3 nucleotides: TGTGCCAGCAGTGAACAGGATACCTATGGCTACACCTTC. Its protein is CASSEQDTYGYTF. The J gene is TRBJ1-2, the V gene TRBV6-1; no reliable D call. This CDR3 is built from 13 residues. V gave up 2 bases and J gave up 4 bases, with 8 bases separating them. Germline CDR1 reads MNHNS; CDR2 reads SASEGT.

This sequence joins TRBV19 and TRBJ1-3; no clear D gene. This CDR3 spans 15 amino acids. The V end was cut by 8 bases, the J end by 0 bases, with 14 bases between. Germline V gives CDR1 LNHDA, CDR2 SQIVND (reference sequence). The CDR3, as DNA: TGTGCCAGTTCCCGGGCCGCAAACTCTGGAAACACCATATATTTT. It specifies CASSRAANSGNTIYF.

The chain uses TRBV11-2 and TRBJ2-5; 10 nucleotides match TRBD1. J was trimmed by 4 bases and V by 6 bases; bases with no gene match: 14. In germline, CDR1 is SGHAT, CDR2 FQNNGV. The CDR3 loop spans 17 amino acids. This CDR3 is CASRYLTGTGEVETQYF. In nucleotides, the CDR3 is TGTGCCAGCAGATATCTCACGGGGACAGGGGAGGTAGAGACCCAGTACTTC. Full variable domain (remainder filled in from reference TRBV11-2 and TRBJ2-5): EAGVAQSPRYKIIEKRQSVAFWCNPISGHATLYWYQQILGQGPKLLIQFQNNGVVDDSQLPKDRFSAERLKGVDSTLKIQPAKLEDSAVYLCASRYLTGTGEVETQYFGPGTRLLVL.

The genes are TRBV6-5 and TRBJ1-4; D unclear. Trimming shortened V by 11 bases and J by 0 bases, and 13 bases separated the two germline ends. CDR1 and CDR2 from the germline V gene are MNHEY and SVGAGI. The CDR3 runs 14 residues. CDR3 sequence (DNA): TGTGCCGTGAAGGTCCTAGCAACTAATGAAAAACTGTTTTTT. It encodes CAVKVLATNEKLFF.

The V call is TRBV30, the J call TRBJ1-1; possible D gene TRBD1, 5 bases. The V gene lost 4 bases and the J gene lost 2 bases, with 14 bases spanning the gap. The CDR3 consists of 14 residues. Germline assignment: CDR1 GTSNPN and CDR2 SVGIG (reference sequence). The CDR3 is CAWKIPGGNTEAFF. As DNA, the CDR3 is TGTGCCTGGAAAATCCCCGGGGGTAACACTGAAGCTTTCTTT.